These 29 T cell receptor beta chains were all obtained from the same sample, sequenced in a study of response to subunit inactivated influenza vaccine. From the RT-PCR reads, TCRdb called clonotypes with MiXCR, one entry per CDR3 protein. The table shows hundreds of thousands of distinct CDR3 sequences, with about 14% occurring only once. The sample was PBMCs from blood, taken around 15 days before vaccination. The receptor set was obtained from a man over 45 who received an inactivated influenza vaccine.

The chain is built from TRBV6-5 and TRBJ2-7, with TRBD2 as a possible D gene (7 bases). The CDR3 loop spans 15 amino acids. The germline V and J ends were trimmed by 0 bases and 4 bases, with 13 bases remaining between them. Germline V gives CDR1 MNHEY, CDR2 SVGAGI. CDR3 nucleotide sequence: TGTGCCAGCAGTTACTCGGGGGGGGCGTTTTACGAGCAGTACTTC. Its protein is CASSYSGGAFYEQYF.

In this sample, this clonotype turned up a few times. CDR3 loop: CASSQAGSSPLHF. As DNA, the CDR3 is TGTGCCAGCAGCCAAGCGGGGAGTTCACCCCTCCACTTT. The V and J genes are TRBV14 and TRBJ1-6; the D is unclear. V lost 1 base and J 9 bases, leaving 7 bases between the germline ends. Germline V gives CDR1 SGHDN, CDR2 FVKESK. CDR3 length: 13 residues.

As for this clonotype: Germline and junction disagree at one end, which may indicate a read error. This CDR3 is CGALKREGYNEQFF. In nucleotides, the CDR3 is TGCGGTGCTCTTAAGCGGGAGGGCTACAATGAGCAGTTCTTC. V and J are TRBV20-1 and TRBJ2-1; 10 bases map to TRBD2. Germline V lookup: CDR1 DFQATT, CDR2 SNEGSKA (reference sequence). This CDR3 spans 14 amino acids.

This clonotype was seen only a few times. V is TRBV27 and J is TRBJ2-3; D gene unclear. The CDR3 spans 13 residues. Germline assignment: CDR1 MNHEY and CDR2 SMNVEV (reference sequence). V was shortened by 3 bases and J by 6 bases, with 10 bases between the two germline ends. The CDR3 DNA follows: TGTGCCAGCAGTTTCATTAGTGGGGATACGCAGTATTTT. It codes for CASSFISGDTQYF.

V gene TRBV27 combines with J gene TRBJ2-6; D not certain. The CDR3 totals 13 residues. CDR1 MNHEY and CDR2 SMNVEV come from the germline V gene (reference sequence). Trimming stripped 6 bases from V and 2 bases from J, with 5 bases between. The CDR3 DNA is TGTGCCAGCAGGGCCACTGGGGCCAACGTCCTGACTTTC. It translates to CASRATGANVLTF.

This sequence joins TRBV24-1 and TRBJ1-4; 8 bases are shared with TRBD1. This CDR3 has 14 amino acids. The junction had 4 bases not matched to a gene; V was cut back by 3 bases and J by 8 bases. Germline V CDR1 and CDR2: KGHDR, SFDVKD. The CDR3 here is CATSDPGQAEKLFF. The CDR3 nucleotides are TGTGCCACCAGTGATCCGGGACAGGCCGAAAAACTGTTTTTT.

The V and J genes are TRBV12-3 or TRBV12-4 and TRBJ1-1; D gene ambiguous. This CDR3 has 14 amino acids. V lost 4 bases, J lost 1 base, and 10 bases lay in between. The CDR3 protein is CASSYRLKNTEAFF. In DNA form, the CDR3 reads TGTGCCAGCAGTTATCGGCTTAAGAACACTGAAGCTTTCTTT.

This clonotype was recorded a few times. V usage is TRBV7-8 and J usage is TRBJ2-1, with 9 nucleotides matching TRBD2. The germline CDR1 and CDR2 sequences are SGHVS and FQNEAQ. Trimming at V came to 1 base and at J to 5 bases, leaving 9 bases not matched to a gene. The CDR3 spans 17 residues. The CDR3 spells CASSLVRAGGQDNEQFF. In DNA, the CDR3 is TGTGCCAGCAGCTTAGTGAGAGCGGGGGGCCAAGACAATGAGCAGTTCTTC.

The rearrangement links TRBV6-2 or TRBV6-3 to TRBJ2-5, with 10 bases fitting TRBD2. With V trimmed by 2 bases and J by 3 bases, 6 bases remained unmatched. The CDR3 totals 16 residues. The germline V gene encodes CDR1 MNHEY and CDR2 SVGEGT. CDR3 region: CASSYTSGMEEETQYF. The CDR3 DNA reads TGTGCCAGCAGTTACACTAGCGGGATGGAGGAAGAGACCCAGTACTTC.

This clonotype was seen a single time. The chain couples TRBV10-3 to TRBJ1-5; 7 nucleotides align to TRBD1. CDR1 and CDR2 (germline): ENHRY, SYGVKD. The V and J ends lost 5 bases and 3 bases, in that order; junction bases with no gene match: 4. This CDR3 region has 14 residues. The CDR3 is CAISMTGNNQPQHF. The CDR3 DNA is TGTGCCATCAGTATGACAGGGAACAATCAGCCCCAGCATTTT.

This clonotype was picked up a small number of times. The V call is TRBV4-2, the J call TRBJ2-1, with D hard to call. With 1 base removed from V and 9 bases from J, the gap between germline ends came to 19 bases. CDR3 length: 16 amino acids. Germline values: CDR1 LGHNA, CDR2 YNFKEQ. CDR3 region: CASSQVHGASYGEQFF. The DNA for the CDR3 is TGTGCCAGCAGCCAAGTCCATGGAGCCTCTTATGGTGAGCAGTTCTTC.

In its sample, this clonotype was seen many times. The chain combines TRBV5-6 with TRBJ2-1, with TRBD2 matching 8 bases. V lost 0 bases to trimming and J lost 10 bases; unmatched junction nucleotides: 3. CDR1 and CDR2 from the germline V gene are SGHDT and YYEEEE. The CDR3 extends over 13 amino acids. Written as DNA, the CDR3 is TGTGCCAGCAGCTTGGGCGGGACTAGGGAGCAGTTCTTC. This sequence encodes CASSLGGTREQFF.

The rearrangement joins TRBV4-1 to TRBJ2-3, with 16 bases fitting TRBD2. The CDR3 has 18 residues. The germline gives CDR1 MGHRA, CDR2 YSYEKL. With 6 bases clipped from V and 4 bases from J, the junction kept 10 bases outside the gene matches. CDR3 amino acids: CASSGGTSGGAGSDTQYF. CDR3 coding DNA: TGCGCCAGCAGTGGAGGGACTAGCGGGGGGGCCGGGTCAGATACGCAGTATTTT.

In this sample, this clonotype turned up many times. The chain is built from TRBV5-1 and TRBJ2-1; 8 positions match TRBD2. V shed 3 bases and J 7 bases; nucleotides not matched to a gene: 9. The CDR3 consists of 15 residues. Germline assignment: CDR1 SGHRS and CDR2 YFSETQ. This CDR3 reads CASSSDIAGWNEQFF. As DNA, the CDR3 is TGCGCCAGCAGCTCGGACATAGCGGGGTGGAATGAGCAGTTCTTC.

This clonotype was recorded many times. The chain joins TRBV5-6 to TRBJ2-3; 13 positions match TRBD2. CDR3 length: 17 amino acids. The V and J ends lost 2 bases and 6 bases, in that order; junction bases with no gene match: 9. Germline CDR1 and CDR2: SGHDT and YYEEEE. This CDR3 is CASSLKGLAGLGDTQYF. CDR3 in DNA: TGTGCCAGCAGCTTAAAGGGACTAGCGGGACTTGGCGATACGCAGTATTTT. Complete variable domain (other parts from reference TRBV5-6 and TRBJ2-3): DAGVTQSPTHLIKTRGQQVTLRCSPKSGHDTVSWYQQALGQGPQFIFQYYEEEERQRGNFPDRFSGHQFPNYSSELNVNALLLGDSALYLCASSLKGLAGLGDTQYFGPGTRLTVL.

The J gene is TRBJ1-5, the V gene TRBV7-9; D unresolved. Germline assignment: CDR1 SEHNR and CDR2 FQNEAQ (reference sequence). Trimming removed 2 bases at V and 4 bases at J, with 3 bases between. This CDR3 spans 12 amino acids. The CDR3 DNA reads as TGTGCCAGCAGCTTAATAAATCAGCCCCAGCATTTT. Residues: CASSLINQPQHF.

This chain uses TRBV7-9 with TRBJ2-7; 11 bases line up with TRBD1. CDR3 length: 14 amino acids. Germline trimming cut 4 bases from V and 6 bases from J; bases unmatched to any gene: 5. The germline V gene encodes CDR1 SEHNR and CDR2 FQNEAQ (reference sequence). CDR3 in DNA: TGTGCCAGCAGCTCCGGGACAGGGGGTATCGAGCAGTACTTC. Protein sequence: CASSSGTGGIEQYF.

The rearrangement uses TRBV5-1 and TRBJ1-1; D possibly corresponds to TRBD1 (6 bases). V was clipped by 4 bases and J by 5 bases, with 15 bases between them. The CDR3 loop spans 14 amino acids. Germline V gives CDR1 SGHRS, CDR2 YFSETQ. CDR3 in amino acids: CASSSTGQGTEAFF. CDR3 DNA sequence: TGCGCCAGCAGCAGTACAGGGCAGGGGACTGAAGCTTTCTTT.

The chain is built from TRBV6-2 or TRBV6-3 and TRBJ2-1; a possible D gene is TRBD2 (5 bases). V was shortened by 0 bases and J by 9 bases, with 9 bases between the two germline ends. The CDR3 covers 13 residues. In germline, CDR1 is MNHEY, CDR2 SVGEGT. The CDR3 coding sequence is TGTGCCAGCAGTTACTCGAGGGATATTGAGCAGTTCTTC. As protein: CASSYSRDIEQFF.

This clonotype showed up just a few times. This chain connects TRBV20-1 to TRBJ2-7; TRBD2 agrees at 7 bases. V shed 1 base, J shed 0 bases, and the junction held 9 bases outside the gene matches. Germline assignment: CDR1 DFQATT and CDR2 SNEGSKA (reference sequence). The CDR3 sequence is 16 residues long. The CDR3 DNA is TGCAGTGCTAGAGGCGGGGGAGAGGGTGCCTCCTACGAGCAGTACTTC. Its protein is CSARGGGEGASYEQYF.

The rearrangement uses TRBV24-1 and TRBJ2-1; 10 positions agree with TRBD2. This CDR3 has 20 residues. Trimming took 5 bases from V and 0 from J; bases not matched to a gene: 15. Germline CDR1 KGHDR, CDR2 SFDVKD. This CDR3 reads CATSGGGGLAESLSYNEQFF. The DNA for the CDR3 is TGTGCCACCAGTGGGGGGGGAGGACTAGCGGAAAGCCTCTCCTACAATGAGCAGTTCTTC.

This clonotype was found a few times. The chain employs TRBV20-1 and TRBJ2-2; 7 nucleotides line up with TRBD2. V shed 3 bases, J shed 5 bases, and the junction held 6 bases outside the gene matches. CDR1 is DFQATT and CDR2 is SNEGSKA in the germline V gene (reference sequence). The CDR3 has 14 amino acids. CDR3: CSASSWGGTGELFF. The CDR3 nucleotides are TGCAGTGCTAGTAGCTGGGGAGGGACCGGGGAGCTGTTTTTT.

This clonotype was picked up many times. The CDR3 bases are TGTGCCAGCAGCTTGCGGGGGGGCGGGACAGATACGCAGTATTTT. Residues: CASSLRGGGTDTQYF. V is TRBV11-2 and J is TRBJ2-3, with TRBD2 matching over 9 bases. Unmatched junction bases numbered 4, after V lost 3 bases and J lost 3 bases. CDR3 length equals 15 residues. Germline assignment: CDR1 SGHAT and CDR2 FQNNGV.

The sample holds a few counts of this clonotype. The chain recombines TRBV7-2 with TRBJ1-2; D possibly corresponds to TRBD1 (5 bases). The CDR3 loop spans 14 amino acids. V was shortened by 2 bases and J by 4 bases, with 11 bases between the two germline ends. Germline-derived CDR1 and CDR2 are SGHTA and FQGNSA. Here the CDR3 reads CASSLSGTPYGYTF. CDR3 DNA: TGTGCCAGCAGCTTATCCGGGACCCCCTATGGCTACACCTTC.

This chain connects TRBV7-6 to TRBJ2-7; 8 bases align to TRBD2. The V gene end was trimmed by 5 bases and the J gene end by 5 bases; junction bases not matched to a gene: 8. This CDR3 comprises 14 residues. The germline V gene has CDR1 SGHVS and CDR2 FNYEAQ. The CDR3 sequence is CASSRGTSRDEQYF. CDR3 coding DNA: TGTGCCAGCAGCCGAGGGACTAGTCGGGACGAGCAGTACTTC.

This clonotype was counted at least ten times. CDR3 loop: CASSFMGTEAFF. CDR3 coding DNA: TGTGCCAGCAGTTTTATGGGCACTGAAGCTTTCTTT. V is TRBV12-3 or TRBV12-4 and J is TRBJ1-1; D is unclear. The CDR3 contains 12 residues. Trimming shortened V by 3 bases and J by 4 bases, and 6 bases separated the two germline ends.

This clonotype was counted a few times. This rearrangement joins TRBV11-2 to TRBJ2-7, with 9 bases lining up with TRBD1. Germline trimming cut 5 bases from V and 10 bases from J; bases unmatched to any gene: 6. Germline V gives CDR1 SGHAT, CDR2 FQNNGV. This CDR3 has 12 amino acids. The DNA for the CDR3 is TGTGCCAGCAGCACTGGGACAGGGCACCAGTACTTC. Amino acids: CASSTGTGHQYF. Together with reference TRBV11-2 and TRBJ2-7, the CDR3 gives the full variable domain: EAGVAQSPRYKIIEKRQSVAFWCNPISGHATLYWYQQILGQGPKLLIQFQNNGVVDDSQLPKDRFSAERLKGVDSTLKIQPAKLEDSAVYLCASSTGTGHQYFGPGTRLTVT.

The genes are TRBV4-3 and TRBJ1-1; a weak D match, TRBD1 (6 bases). The germline V and J ends were trimmed by 4 bases and 7 bases, with 16 bases remaining between them. The CDR3 is made up of 14 amino acids. Looked up from germline, CDR1 is LGHNA and CDR2 is YSLEER. The chain's CDR3 is CASSLYSGVDEAFF. The CDR3 DNA reads as TGCGCCAGCAGCCTCTACTCAGGGGTGGATGAAGCTTTCTTT.

The gene calls are TRBV5-6 and TRBJ2-3; D uncertain. Germline values: CDR1 SGHDT, CDR2 YYEEEE. V gave up 2 bases and J gave up 1 base, with 14 bases separating them. This CDR3 has 16 residues. CDR3 coding DNA: TGTGCCAGCAGCTTTGTGGGGAATCGAGGCACAGATACGCAGTATTTT. Residues: CASSFVGNRGTDTQYF.